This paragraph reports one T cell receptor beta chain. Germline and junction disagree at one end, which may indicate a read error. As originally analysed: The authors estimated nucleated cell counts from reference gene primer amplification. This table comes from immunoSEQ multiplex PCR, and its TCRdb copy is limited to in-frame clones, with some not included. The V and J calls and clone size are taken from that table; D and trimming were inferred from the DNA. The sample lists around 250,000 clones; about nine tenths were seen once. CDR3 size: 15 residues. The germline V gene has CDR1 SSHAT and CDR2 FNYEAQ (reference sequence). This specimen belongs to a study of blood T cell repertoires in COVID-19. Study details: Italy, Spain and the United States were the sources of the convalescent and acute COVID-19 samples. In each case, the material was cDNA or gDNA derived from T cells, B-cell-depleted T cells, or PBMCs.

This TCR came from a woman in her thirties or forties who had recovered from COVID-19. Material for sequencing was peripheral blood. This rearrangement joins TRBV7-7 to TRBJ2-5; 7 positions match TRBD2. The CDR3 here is CASSLEAAGAETQYF. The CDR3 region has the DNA TGTGCTAGCAGCTTAGAGGCGGCGGGAGCAGAGACCCAGTACTTC.